These 20 T cell receptor beta chains originate from one sample sequenced in a study of CD8 T cells in ankylosing spondylitis. One entry per CDR3 protein results from TCRdb running MiXCR on the 5' RACE reads. The repertoire consists of 340,000 or so distinct CDR3 sequences, with about 14% occurring once and the leading ten covering approximately 1%. The specimen was blood, either unsorted or a sorted T cell fraction (not recorded which). The source is a male donor with ankylosing spondylitis or in good health (not recorded which).

This chain links TRBV5-1 with TRBJ2-1; 8 bases map to TRBD2. With V trimmed by 0 bases and J by 4 bases, 9 bases remained unmatched. This CDR3 spans 17 amino acids. Germline V gene data show CDR1 as SGHRS and CDR2 as YFSETQ. CDR3 in amino acids: CASSLEISGTGYNEQFF. CDR3 DNA sequence: TGCGCCAGCAGCTTGGAAATTAGCGGGACTGGGTACAATGAGCAGTTCTTC.

This clonotype has only a few counts. The V call is TRBV18, the J call TRBJ2-7; 11 bases are a match to TRBD1. This CDR3 has 15 amino acids. V lost 4 bases and J lost 4; bases outside the gene matches: 6. CDR1 KGHSH and CDR2 LQKENI come from the germline V gene. CDR3 protein: CASSQSGTGGYEQYF. As DNA, the CDR3 is TGTGCCAGCTCACAGTCCGGGACAGGGGGGTACGAGCAGTACTTC.

This clonotype occurred a few times. The chain combines TRBV5-1 with TRBJ2-7, with D possibly matching TRBD1 (6 bases). Trimming cost V 5 bases and J 0 bases, with 15 bases left between them. The CDR3 covers 15 residues. Germline CDR1 SGHRS, CDR2 YFSETQ. The CDR3 bases are TGCGCCAGCAGTTCCGACAGGAGAACCTCCTACGAGCAGTACTTC. Residues: CASSSDRRTSYEQYF.

This chain connects TRBV24-1 to TRBJ2-1; 9 nucleotides agree with TRBD2. CDR1 and CDR2 from the germline V gene are KGHDR and SFDVKD. With V trimmed by 10 bases and J by 3 bases, 6 bases remained unmatched. This CDR3 has 14 amino acids. The CDR3 reads CATERGGGYNEQFF. In DNA form, the CDR3 reads TGTGCCACGGAGCGCGGGGGGGGCTACAATGAGCAGTTCTTC.

The V gene is TRBV12-3 or TRBV12-4, the J gene TRBJ1-4; D unclear. This CDR3 comprises 13 residues. Between the trimmed V and J ends, which lost 3 bases and 11 bases, there was a span of 13 bases. DNA of the CDR3: TGTGCCAGCAGTTTGATGGACGGACTTAAACTGTTTTTT. It translates to CASSLMDGLKLFF.

The V call is TRBV5-1, the J call TRBJ2-7, with D perhaps matching TRBD1 (8 bases). The V end lost 1 base, the J end lost 5 bases, and 19 bases lay between the germline ends. CDR3 length: 16 residues. CDR1 and CDR2 (germline): SGHRS, YFSETQ. CDR3: CASSLRITGGGDEQYF. CDR3 bases: TGCGCCAGCAGCTTGCGGATCACAGGGGGAGGGGACGAGCAGTACTTC. The variable domain in full, completed from reference TRBV5-1 and TRBJ2-7, reads KAGVTQTPRYLIKTRGQQVTLSCSPISGHRSVSWYQQTPGQGLQFLFEYFSETQRNKGNFPGRFSGRQFSNSRSEMNVSTLELGDSALYLCASSLRITGGGDEQYFGPGTRLTVT.

The chain combines TRBV20-1 with TRBJ2-1, with D possibly being TRBD1 (6 bases). The CDR3 has 14 residues. Germline CDR1 reads DFQATT; CDR2 reads SNEGSKA (reference sequence). With 1 base removed from V and 6 bases from J, the gap between germline ends came to 13 bases. The CDR3 DNA is TGCAGTGCTAGAGCGCTAGCAGGGGTCAATGAGCAGTTCTTC. Translating gives CSARALAGVNEQFF.

In this sample, this clonotype turned up a few times. The chain carries TRBV6-5 and TRBJ2-1; the D gene could be TRBD1 or TRBD2 (5 bases each). V lost 2 bases and J 7 bases, leaving 18 bases between the germline ends. The CDR3 is made up of 16 amino acids. Germline V gives CDR1 MNHEY, CDR2 SVGAGI. The CDR3 coding sequence is TGTGCCAGCAGTTACGATAGGGGCGCGGGTTGGAATGAGCAGTTCTTC. This encodes CASSYDRGAGWNEQFF.

This clonotype was seen many times. The V gene is TRBV29-1, the J gene TRBJ2-1, with TRBD1 identical over 10 bases. CDR3 length equals 13 residues. The germline V gene encodes CDR1 SQVTM and CDR2 ANQGSEA. V lost 3 bases, J lost 7 bases, and 3 bases stayed unmatched. CDR3 coding DNA: TGCAGCGTTGATCGGGACAGGGGTAATGAGCAGTTCTTC. This codes for CSVDRDRGNEQFF.

The chain is built from TRBV5-1 and TRBJ2-3, with 9 bases that match TRBD1. Trimming at V came to 4 bases and at J to 1 base, leaving 7 bases not matched to a gene. The CDR3 length is 16 residues. The V gene's germline CDR1 is SGHRS and CDR2 YFSETQ. Here the CDR3 reads CASSLGTGSGTDTQYF. CDR3 DNA sequence: TGCGCCAGCAGCCTGGGGACAGGGTCTGGCACAGATACGCAGTATTTT.

The rearrangement links TRBV10-3 to TRBJ1-1; D not resolved. The CDR3 loop spans 11 amino acids. Looked up from germline, CDR1 is ENHRY and CDR2 is SYGVKD. The V and J ends lost 11 bases and 0 bases respectively, with 7 bases between them. Here the CDR3 DNA reads TGTGCCTCCCAAATGAACACTGAAGCTTTCTTT. Protein sequence: CASQMNTEAFF.

This clonotype appeared a few times. The chain has TRBV7-8 and TRBJ2-5, with D possibly being TRBD2 (6 bases). Germline V gene sequence: CDR1 SGHVS, CDR2 FQNEAQ. This CDR3 has 16 residues. Between the trimmed V and J ends, which lost 3 bases and 3 bases, there was a span of 17 bases. CDR3 region: CASSLRSGTGKETQYF. The DNA of the CDR3 is TGTGCCAGCAGCTTGAGGTCCGGGACTGGCAAAGAGACCCAGTACTTC.

This clonotype has only a few counts. Here the CDR3 reads CSVLGGGASPYEQYF. CDR3 DNA sequence: TGCAGCGTTTTAGGGGGGGGAGCGAGCCCCTACGAGCAGTACTTC. The chain is built from TRBV29-1 and TRBJ2-7; tentative D call: TRBD2 (7 bases). The CDR3 is made up of 15 amino acids. Germline loops: CDR1 SQVTM, CDR2 ANQGSEA. V lost 5 bases to trimming and J lost 2 bases, with 19 bases between them.

The chain couples TRBV18 to TRBJ2-7; either TRBD1 or TRBD2 may fit D (5 bases each). From germline, CDR1 is KGHSH and CDR2 LQKENI. Trimming shortened V by 6 bases and J by 5 bases, and 8 bases separated the two germline ends. This CDR3 has 11 amino acids. The CDR3 reads CASSRGDEQYF. The CDR3 nucleotides read TGTGCCAGCTCCCGAGGGGACGAGCAGTACTTC.

This clonotype occurred many times. The chain combines TRBV12-3 or TRBV12-4 with TRBJ2-3; TRBD1 matches 8 bases. The CDR3 loop spans 15 amino acids. J lost 6 bases, V lost 6 bases, and 11 bases had no gene match. CDR3 sequence (DNA): TGTGCCAGCAGACCTTCAGGGGGCCCAAGGGATACGCAGTATTTT. Residues: CASRPSGGPRDTQYF.

V and J are TRBV5-1 and TRBJ2-3; no reliable D call. CDR3 length equals 14 residues. Germline assignment: CDR1 SGHRS and CDR2 YFSETQ. Trimming shortened V by 1 base and J by 4 bases, and 10 bases separated the two germline ends. The chain's CDR3 is CASSLSRLADTQYF. The CDR3 region has the DNA TGCGCCAGCAGCTTGTCCAGGTTGGCAGATACGCAGTATTTT.

The chain employs TRBV12-3 or TRBV12-4 and TRBJ2-2, with TRBD1 matching 7 bases. This CDR3 is built from 15 residues. V trimming: 7 bases; J trimming: 4 bases; junction bases outside the gene matches: 9. CDR3 bases: TGTGCCAGCATCCCTGACAGGGTGGGCACCGGGGAGCTGTTTTTT. It translates to CASIPDRVGTGELFF.

This clonotype has at least ten counts. This sequence joins TRBV18 and TRBJ2-7; 11 bases match TRBD2. Looked up from germline, CDR1 is KGHSH and CDR2 is LQKENI. Trimming cost V 5 bases and J 2 bases; bases outside gene matches: 8. CDR3 length: 16 amino acids. The CDR3 sequence is CASSATSGGYTYEQYF. For the CDR3, the DNA is TGTGCCAGCTCAGCCACTAGCGGGGGCTACACCTACGAGCAGTACTTC.

The chain is built from TRBV5-1 and TRBJ2-7, with a possible D match to TRBD1 (6 bases). Trimming stripped 0 bases from V and 1 base from J, with 14 bases between. CDR1 and CDR2 from the germline V gene are SGHRS and YFSETQ. This CDR3 spans 16 amino acids. As DNA, the CDR3 is TGCGCCAGCAGCTTGGCCGCCGGGACACTTTCCTACGAGCAGTACTTC. This gives the protein CASSLAAGTLSYEQYF.

The V call is TRBV20-1, the J call TRBJ1-4; 10 bases are shared with TRBD1. The CDR3 spans 13 residues. Trimming cost V 6 bases and J 7 bases; bases outside gene matches: 5. CDR1 and CDR2 from the germline V gene are DFQATT and SNEGSKA (reference sequence). CDR3 coding DNA: TGCAGTGCGGAGGGGGACAGGGGTGAAAAACTGTTTTTT. Its translation is CSAEGDRGEKLFF.